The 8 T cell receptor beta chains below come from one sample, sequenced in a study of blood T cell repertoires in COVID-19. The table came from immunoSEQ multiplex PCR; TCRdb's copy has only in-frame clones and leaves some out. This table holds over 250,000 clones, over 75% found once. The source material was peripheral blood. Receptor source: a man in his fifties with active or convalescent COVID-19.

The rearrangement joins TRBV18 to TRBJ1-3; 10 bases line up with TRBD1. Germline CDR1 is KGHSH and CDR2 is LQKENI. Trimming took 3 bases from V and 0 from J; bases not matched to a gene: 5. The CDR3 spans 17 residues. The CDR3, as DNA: TGTGCCAGCTCACCGCAAGGACAGGGGGACTCTGGAAACACCATATATTTT. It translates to CASSPQGQGDSGNTIYF.

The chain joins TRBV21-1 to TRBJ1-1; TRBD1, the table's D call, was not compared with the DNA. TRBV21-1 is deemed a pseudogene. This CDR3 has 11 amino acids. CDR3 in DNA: TGTGCCAGCAGCGGGACAGTTGAAGCTTTCTTT. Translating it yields CASSGTVEAFF.

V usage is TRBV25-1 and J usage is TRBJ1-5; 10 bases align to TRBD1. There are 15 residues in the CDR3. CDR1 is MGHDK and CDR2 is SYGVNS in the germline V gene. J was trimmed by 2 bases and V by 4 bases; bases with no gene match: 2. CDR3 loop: CASSGDRGGNQPQHF. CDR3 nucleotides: TGTGCCAGCAGTGGGGACAGGGGAGGCAATCAGCCCCAGCATTTT. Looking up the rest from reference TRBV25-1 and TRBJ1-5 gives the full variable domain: EADIYQTPRYLVIGTGKKITLECSQTMGHDKMYWYQQDPGMELHLIHYSYGVNSTEKGDLSSESTVSRIRTEHFPLTLESARPSHTSQYLCASSGDRGGNQPQHFGDGTRLSIL.

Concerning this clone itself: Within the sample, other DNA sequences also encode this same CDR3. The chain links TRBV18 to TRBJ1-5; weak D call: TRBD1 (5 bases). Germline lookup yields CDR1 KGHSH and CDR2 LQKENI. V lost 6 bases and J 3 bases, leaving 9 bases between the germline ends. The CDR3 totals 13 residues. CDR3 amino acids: CASSGGLNQPQHF. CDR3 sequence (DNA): TGTGCCAGCTCGGGGGGACTCAATCAGCCCCAGCATTTT.

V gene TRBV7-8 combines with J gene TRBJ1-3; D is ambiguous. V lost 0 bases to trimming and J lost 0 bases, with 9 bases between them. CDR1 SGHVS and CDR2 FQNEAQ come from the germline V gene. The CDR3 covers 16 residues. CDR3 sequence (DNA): TGTGCCAGCAGCTTAGCGCCTCGGAGCTCTGGAAACACCATATATTTT. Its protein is CASSLAPRSSGNTIYF.

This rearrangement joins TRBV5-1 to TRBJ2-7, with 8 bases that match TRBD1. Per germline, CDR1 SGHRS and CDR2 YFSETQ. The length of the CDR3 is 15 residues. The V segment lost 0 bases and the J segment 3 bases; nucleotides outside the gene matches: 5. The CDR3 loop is CASSLAGQGLYEQYF. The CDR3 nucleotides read TGCGCCAGCAGCTTGGCCGGACAGGGACTCTACGAGCAGTACTTC.

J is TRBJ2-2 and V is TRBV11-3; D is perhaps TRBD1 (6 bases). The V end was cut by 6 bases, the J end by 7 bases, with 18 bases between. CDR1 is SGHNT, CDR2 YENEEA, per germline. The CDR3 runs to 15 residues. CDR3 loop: CASRGVRGRVGELFF. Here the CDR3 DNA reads TGTGCCAGCAGAGGCGTAAGGGGGAGAGTCGGGGAGCTGTTTTTT.

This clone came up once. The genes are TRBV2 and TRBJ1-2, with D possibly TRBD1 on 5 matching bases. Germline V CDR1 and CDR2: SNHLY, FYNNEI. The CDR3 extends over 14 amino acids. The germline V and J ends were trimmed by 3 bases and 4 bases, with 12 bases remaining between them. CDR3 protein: CASSEAGTFYGYTF. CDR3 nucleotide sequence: TGTGCCAGCAGTGAGGCAGGGACTTTCTATGGCTACACCTTC.